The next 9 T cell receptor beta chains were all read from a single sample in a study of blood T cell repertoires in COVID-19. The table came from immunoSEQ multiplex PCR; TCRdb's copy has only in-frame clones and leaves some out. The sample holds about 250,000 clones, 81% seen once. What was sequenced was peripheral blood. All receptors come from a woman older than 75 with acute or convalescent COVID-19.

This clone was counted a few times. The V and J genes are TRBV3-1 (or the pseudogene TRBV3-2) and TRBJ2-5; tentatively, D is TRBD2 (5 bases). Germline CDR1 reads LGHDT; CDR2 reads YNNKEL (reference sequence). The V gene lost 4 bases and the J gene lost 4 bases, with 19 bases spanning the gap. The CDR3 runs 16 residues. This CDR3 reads CASSPLGIGERETQYF. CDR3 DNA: TGTGCCAGCAGCCCGTTGGGGATCGGGGAACGAGAGACCCAGTACTTC.

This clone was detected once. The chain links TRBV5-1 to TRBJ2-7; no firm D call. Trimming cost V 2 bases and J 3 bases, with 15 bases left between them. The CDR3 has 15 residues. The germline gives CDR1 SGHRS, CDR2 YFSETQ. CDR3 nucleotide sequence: TGCGCCAGCAGCTTAGACTTAACGCCTGACTACGAGCAGTACTTC. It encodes CASSLDLTPDYEQYF.

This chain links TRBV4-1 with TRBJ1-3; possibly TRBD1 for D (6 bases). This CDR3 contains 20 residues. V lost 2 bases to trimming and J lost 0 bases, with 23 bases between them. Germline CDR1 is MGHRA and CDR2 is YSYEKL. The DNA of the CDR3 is TGCGCCAGCAGCCAATACCACGGGACATTTAGGCGAGGCTCTGGAAACACCATATATTTT. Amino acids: CASSQYHGTFRRGSGNTIYF.

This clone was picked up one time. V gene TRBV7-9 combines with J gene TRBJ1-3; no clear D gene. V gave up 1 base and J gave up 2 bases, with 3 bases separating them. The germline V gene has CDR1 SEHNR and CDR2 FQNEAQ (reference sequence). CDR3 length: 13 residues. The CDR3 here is CASSLVTGNTIYF. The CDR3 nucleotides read TGTGCCAGCAGCTTAGTCACTGGAAACACCATATATTTT.

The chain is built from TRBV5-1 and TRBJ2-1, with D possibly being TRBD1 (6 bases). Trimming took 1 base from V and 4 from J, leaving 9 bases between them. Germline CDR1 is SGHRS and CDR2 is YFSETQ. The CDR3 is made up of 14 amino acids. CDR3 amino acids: CASSLRQDYNEQFF. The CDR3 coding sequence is TGCGCCAGCAGCTTGAGACAGGATTACAATGAGCAGTTCTTC.

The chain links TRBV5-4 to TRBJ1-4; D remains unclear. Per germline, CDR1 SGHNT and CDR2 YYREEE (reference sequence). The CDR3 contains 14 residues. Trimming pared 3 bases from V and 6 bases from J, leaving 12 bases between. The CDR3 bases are TGTGCCAGCAGCTGGAAGGGAGAGGATGAAAAACTGTTTTTT. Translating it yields CASSWKGEDEKLFF.

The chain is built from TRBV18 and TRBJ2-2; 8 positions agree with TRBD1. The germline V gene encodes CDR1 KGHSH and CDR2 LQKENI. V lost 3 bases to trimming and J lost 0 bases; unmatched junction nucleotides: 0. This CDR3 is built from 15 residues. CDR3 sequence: CASSPGQANTGELFF. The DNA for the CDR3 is TGTGCCAGCTCACCGGGACAGGCGAACACCGGGGAGCTGTTTTTT.

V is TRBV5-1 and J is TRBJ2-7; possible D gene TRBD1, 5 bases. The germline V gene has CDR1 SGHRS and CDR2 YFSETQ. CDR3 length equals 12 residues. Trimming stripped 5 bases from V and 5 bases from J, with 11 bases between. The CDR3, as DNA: TGCGCCAGCAGACAGGAAGGTCACGAGCAGTACTTC. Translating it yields CASRQEGHEQYF.

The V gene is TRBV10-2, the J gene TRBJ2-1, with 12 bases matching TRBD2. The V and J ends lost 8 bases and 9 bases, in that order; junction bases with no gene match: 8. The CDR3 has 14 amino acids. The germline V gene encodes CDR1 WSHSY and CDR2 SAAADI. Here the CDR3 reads CASRLAGEEGEQFF. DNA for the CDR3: TGCGCCAGCCGACTAGCGGGAGAAGAAGGTGAGCAGTTCTTC.